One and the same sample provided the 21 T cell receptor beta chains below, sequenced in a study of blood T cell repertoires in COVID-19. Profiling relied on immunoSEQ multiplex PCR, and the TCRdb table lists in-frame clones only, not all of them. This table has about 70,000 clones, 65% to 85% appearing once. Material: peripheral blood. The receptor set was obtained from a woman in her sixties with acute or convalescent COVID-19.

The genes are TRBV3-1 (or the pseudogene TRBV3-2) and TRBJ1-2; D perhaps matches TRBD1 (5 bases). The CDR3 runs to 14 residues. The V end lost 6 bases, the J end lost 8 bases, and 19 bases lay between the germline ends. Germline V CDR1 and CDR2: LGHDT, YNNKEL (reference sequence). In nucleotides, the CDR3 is TGTGCCAGCAGTTTCGAGACGGGACTTAAAGGCTACACCTTC. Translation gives CASSFETGLKGYTF.

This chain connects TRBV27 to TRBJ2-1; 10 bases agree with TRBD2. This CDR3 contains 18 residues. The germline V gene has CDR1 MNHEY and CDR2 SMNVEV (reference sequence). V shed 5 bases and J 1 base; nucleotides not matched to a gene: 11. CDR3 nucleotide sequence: TGTGCCAGCAGTCGGGGACTAGCGCTACGAAATTCCTACAATGAGCAGTTCTTC. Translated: CASSRGLALRNSYNEQFF.

CDR3 amino acids: CASTYLSSYNSPLHF. The CDR3 coding sequence is TGTGCCAGCACCTACCTAAGCTCCTATAATTCACCCCTCCACTTT. The V gene is TRBV7-9, the J gene TRBJ1-6, with no clear D. CDR1 and CDR2 from the germline V gene are SEHNR and FQNEAQ (reference sequence). The CDR3 is 15 amino acids. Between the trimmed V and J ends, which lost 7 bases and 0 bases, there was a span of 10 bases.

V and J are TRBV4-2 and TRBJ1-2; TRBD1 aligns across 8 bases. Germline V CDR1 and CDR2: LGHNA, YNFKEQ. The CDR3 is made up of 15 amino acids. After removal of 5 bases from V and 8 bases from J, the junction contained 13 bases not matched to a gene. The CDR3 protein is CASSEGGPTGGGYTF. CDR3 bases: TGTGCCAGCAGCGAAGGCGGGCCTACAGGGGGAGGCTACACCTTC.

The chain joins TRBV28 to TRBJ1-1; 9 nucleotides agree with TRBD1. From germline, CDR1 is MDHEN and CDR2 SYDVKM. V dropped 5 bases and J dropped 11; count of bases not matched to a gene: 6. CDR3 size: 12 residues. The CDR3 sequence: CASSAGQGRAFF. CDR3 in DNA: TGTGCCAGCAGTGCAGGACAGGGGAGGGCTTTCTTT. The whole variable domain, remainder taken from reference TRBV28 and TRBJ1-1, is DVKVTQSSRYLVKRTGEKVFLECVQDMDHENMFWYRQDPGLGLRLIYFSYDVKMKEKGDIPEGYSVSREKKERFSLILESASTNQTSMYLCASSAGQGRAFFGQGTRLTVV.

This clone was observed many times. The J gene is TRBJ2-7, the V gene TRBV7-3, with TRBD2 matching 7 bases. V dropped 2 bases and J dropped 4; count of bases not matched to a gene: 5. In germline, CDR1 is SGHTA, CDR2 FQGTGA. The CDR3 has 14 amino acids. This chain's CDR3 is CASSLWGGGYEQYF. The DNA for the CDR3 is TGTGCCAGCAGCTTATGGGGCGGGGGTTACGAGCAGTACTTC.

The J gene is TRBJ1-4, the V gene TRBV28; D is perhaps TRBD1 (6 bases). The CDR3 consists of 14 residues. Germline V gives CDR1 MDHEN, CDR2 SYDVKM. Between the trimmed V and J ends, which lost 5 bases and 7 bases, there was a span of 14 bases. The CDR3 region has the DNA TGTGCCAGCAGTCCACAGGGCCCGGGTGAAAAACTGTTTTTT. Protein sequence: CASSPQGPGEKLFF.

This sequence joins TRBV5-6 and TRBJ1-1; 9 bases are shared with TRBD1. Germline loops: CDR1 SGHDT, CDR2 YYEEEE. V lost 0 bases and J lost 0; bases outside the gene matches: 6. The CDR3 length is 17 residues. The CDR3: CASSLGTGVIMNTEAFF. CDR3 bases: TGTGCCAGCAGCTTGGGGACAGGGGTTATCATGAACACTGAAGCTTTCTTT.

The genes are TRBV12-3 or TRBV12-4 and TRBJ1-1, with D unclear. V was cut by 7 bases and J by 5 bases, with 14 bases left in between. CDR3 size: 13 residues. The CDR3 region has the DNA TGTGCCAGCACCCGGATGGCGGTGACTGAAGCTTTCTTT. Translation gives CASTRMAVTEAFF.

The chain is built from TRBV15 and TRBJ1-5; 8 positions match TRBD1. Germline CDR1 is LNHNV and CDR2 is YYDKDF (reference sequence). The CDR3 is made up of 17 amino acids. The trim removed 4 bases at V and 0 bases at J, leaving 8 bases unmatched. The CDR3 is CATSTRTGMYSNQPQHF. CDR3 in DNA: TGTGCCACCAGCACCCGGACAGGGATGTATAGCAATCAGCCCCAGCATTTT.

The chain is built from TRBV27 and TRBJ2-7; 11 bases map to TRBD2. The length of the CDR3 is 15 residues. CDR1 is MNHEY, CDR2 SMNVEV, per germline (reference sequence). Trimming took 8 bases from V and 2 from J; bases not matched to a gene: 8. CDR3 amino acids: CASPPSGRLAYEQYF. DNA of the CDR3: TGTGCCAGCCCTCCTAGCGGGAGGCTCGCCTACGAGCAGTACTTC.

DNA for the CDR3: TGTGCCAGCAGCTTCGAGGGACAGCATGGAAAACTGTTTTTT. Residues: CASSFEGQHGKLFF. This chain connects TRBV7-9 to TRBJ1-4; 7 bases are a match to TRBD1. J gave up 10 bases and V 3 bases, and 8 bases lay outside the gene matches. Germline V gene data show CDR1 as SEHNR and CDR2 as FQNEAQ (reference sequence). This CDR3 contains 14 residues.

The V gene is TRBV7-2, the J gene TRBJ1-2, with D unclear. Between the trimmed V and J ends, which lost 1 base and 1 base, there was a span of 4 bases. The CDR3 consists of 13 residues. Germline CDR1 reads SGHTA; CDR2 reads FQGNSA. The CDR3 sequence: CASSLDSNYGYTF. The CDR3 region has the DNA TGTGCCAGCAGCTTAGACAGTAACTATGGCTACACCTTC.

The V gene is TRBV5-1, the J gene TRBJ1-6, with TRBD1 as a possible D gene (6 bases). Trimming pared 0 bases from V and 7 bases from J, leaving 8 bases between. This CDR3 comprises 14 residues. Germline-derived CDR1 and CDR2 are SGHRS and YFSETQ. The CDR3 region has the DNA TGCGCCAGCAGCTTGGGGACAGCGAATTCACCCCTCCACTTT. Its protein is CASSLGTANSPLHF. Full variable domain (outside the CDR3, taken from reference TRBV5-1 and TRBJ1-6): KAGVTQTPRYLIKTRGQQVTLSCSPISGHRSVSWYQQTPGQGLQFLFEYFSETQRNKGNFPGRFSGRQFSNSRSEMNVSTLELGDSALYLCASSLGTANSPLHFGNGTRLTVT.

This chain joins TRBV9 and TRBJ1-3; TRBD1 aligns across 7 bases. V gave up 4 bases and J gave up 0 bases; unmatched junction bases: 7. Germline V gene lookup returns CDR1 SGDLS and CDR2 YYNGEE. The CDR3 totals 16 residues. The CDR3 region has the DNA TGTGCCAGCAGCCCCCGGGACAGATACTCTGGAAACACCATATATTTT. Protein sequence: CASSPRDRYSGNTIYF. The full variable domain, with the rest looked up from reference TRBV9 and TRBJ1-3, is DSGVTQTPKHLITATGQRVTLRCSPRSGDLSVYWYQQSLDQGLQFLIQYYNGEERAKGNILERFSAQQFPDLHSELNLSSLELGDSALYFCASSPRDRYSGNTIYFGEGSWLTVV.

Written as DNA, the CDR3 is TGCGCCAGCAGCCAAGGGGGACAGATGAATGAAAAACTGTTTTTT. As protein: CASSQGGQMNEKLFF. The chain joins TRBV4-1 to TRBJ1-4, with TRBD1 matching 7 bases. V lost 1 base and J lost 5; bases outside the gene matches: 4. The germline gives CDR1 MGHRA, CDR2 YSYEKL. The CDR3 contains 15 residues.

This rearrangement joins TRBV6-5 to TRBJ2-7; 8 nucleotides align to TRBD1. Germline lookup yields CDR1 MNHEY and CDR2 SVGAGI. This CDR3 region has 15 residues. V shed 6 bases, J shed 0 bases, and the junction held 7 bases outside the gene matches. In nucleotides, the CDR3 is TGTGCCAGCAGCATACAGGGGGTAGGCTCCTACGAGCAGTACTTC. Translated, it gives CASSIQGVGSYEQYF.

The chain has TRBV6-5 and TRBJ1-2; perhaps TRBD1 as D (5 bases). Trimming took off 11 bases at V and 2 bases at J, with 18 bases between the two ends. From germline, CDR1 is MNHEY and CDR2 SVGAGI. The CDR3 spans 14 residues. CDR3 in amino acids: CAAATVQGNYGYTF. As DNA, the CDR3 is TGTGCCGCCGCAACCGTTCAGGGAAACTATGGCTACACCTTC.

This chain's CDR3 is CASSLETGVGTGELFF. DNA for the CDR3: TGCGCCAGCAGCTTGGAGACAGGGGTAGGCACCGGGGAGCTGTTTTTT. This chain connects TRBV5-1 to TRBJ2-2; the match to TRBD1 covers 8 bases. V trimming: 0 bases; J trimming: 4 bases; junction bases outside the gene matches: 5. This CDR3 has 16 residues. The germline V gene has CDR1 SGHRS and CDR2 YFSETQ.

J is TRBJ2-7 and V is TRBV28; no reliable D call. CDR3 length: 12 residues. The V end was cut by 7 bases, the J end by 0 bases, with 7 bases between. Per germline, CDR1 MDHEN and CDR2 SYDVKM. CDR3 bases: TGTGCCAGCACAGGTTTCTCCTACGAGCAGTACTTC. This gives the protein CASTGFSYEQYF. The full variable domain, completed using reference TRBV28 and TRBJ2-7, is DVKVTQSSRYLVKRTGEKVFLECVQDMDHENMFWYRQDPGLGLRLIYFSYDVKMKEKGDIPEGYSVSREKKERFSLILESASTNQTSMYLCASTGFSYEQYFGPGTRLTVT.

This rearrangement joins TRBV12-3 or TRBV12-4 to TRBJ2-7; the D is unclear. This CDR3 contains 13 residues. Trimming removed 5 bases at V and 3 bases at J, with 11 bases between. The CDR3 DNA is TGTGCCAGCAGTCTCGACATTTTCTACGAGCAGTACTTC. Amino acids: CASSLDIFYEQYF.